The 10 T cell receptor beta chains below come from one sample, sequenced in a study of identical twins. TCRdb re-called the 5' RACE reads with MiXCR, one entry per CDR3 protein. The sample contains about 240,000 distinct CDR3 sequences, roughly 13% of which appear only once. The sample also formed part of further work on yellow fever vaccine responses in identical twins.

What was sequenced was memory (CD45RO+) T cells sorted from blood. Every receptor here comes from a woman between 18 and 29 years old in good health.

This clonotype was picked up many times. V is TRBV5-1 and J is TRBJ2-5, with 8 bases aligning to TRBD1. The CDR3 runs to 15 residues. The V gene's germline CDR1 is SGHRS and CDR2 YFSETQ. The trim removed 1 base at V and 5 bases at J, leaving 7 bases unmatched. The CDR3 spells CASSLRQGNVETQYF. In nucleotides, the CDR3 is TGCGCCAGCAGCTTGCGACAGGGGAATGTGGAGACCCAGTACTTC. The whole variable domain, remainder taken from reference TRBV5-1 and TRBJ2-5, is KAGVTQTPRYLIKTRGQQVTLSCSPISGHRSVSWYQQTPGQGLQFLFEYFSETQRNKGNFPGRFSGRQFSNSRSEMNVSTLELGDSALYLCASSLRQGNVETQYFGPGTRLLVL.

This clonotype appeared many times. This chain connects TRBV20-1 to TRBJ2-3; the match to TRBD2 covers 7 bases. CDR1 is DFQATT, CDR2 SNEGSKA, per germline (reference sequence). The ends lost 3 bases at V and 0 bases at J; junction bases unmatched: 0. The CDR3 extends over 13 amino acids. The CDR3 DNA reads as TGCAGTGCTAGGCGGGGGAGCACAGATACGCAGTATTTT. Translating it yields CSARRGSTDTQYF.

This sequence joins TRBV5-1 and TRBJ2-7, with TRBD2 identical over 7 bases. Per germline, CDR1 SGHRS and CDR2 YFSETQ. This CDR3 spans 15 amino acids. Unmatched junction bases numbered 11, after V lost 3 bases and J lost 5 bases. The CDR3 protein is CASSWAGTTTHEQYF. The CDR3 DNA is TGCGCCAGCAGCTGGGCCGGGACTACCACCCACGAGCAGTACTTC. The full variable domain, in which reference TRBV5-1 and TRBJ2-7 provide the parts outside the CDR3, is KAGVTQTPRYLIKTRGQQVTLSCSPISGHRSVSWYQQTPGQGLQFLFEYFSETQRNKGNFPGRFSGRQFSNSRSEMNVSTLELGDSALYLCASSWAGTTTHEQYFGPGTRLTVT.

This clonotype was seen repeatedly, ten times or more. The gene calls are TRBV3-1 and TRBJ2-7, with a tentative D call TRBD2 (5 bases). This CDR3 spans 13 amino acids. Trimming stripped 2 bases from V and 6 bases from J, with 11 bases between. Germline V CDR1 and CDR2: LGHDT, YNNKEL (reference sequence). CDR3 nucleotide sequence: TGTGCCAGCAGCCAATACGGGAAGATCGAGCAGTACTTC. Translating gives CASSQYGKIEQYF.

This clonotype occurred a few times. V gene TRBV9 combines with J gene TRBJ2-1; 14 positions match TRBD2. V shed 3 bases and J 10 bases; nucleotides not matched to a gene: 6. This CDR3 has 15 amino acids. In germline, CDR1 is SGDLS, CDR2 YYNGEE. The CDR3 nucleotides are TGTGCCAGCAGCGCGACTAGCGGGGGGGGGAGGGAGCAGTTCTTC. Translation gives CASSATSGGGREQFF.

The table lists this clonotype with a few counts. The chain joins TRBV18 to TRBJ2-1; possible D gene TRBD2, 5 bases. Germline V gene data show CDR1 as KGHSH and CDR2 as LQKENI. The CDR3 loop spans 16 amino acids. The V end was cut by 1 base, the J end by 7 bases, with 17 bases between. CDR3 amino acids: CASSPRATSLGNEQFF. CDR3 sequence (DNA): TGTGCCAGCTCACCACGGGCCACTAGTTTGGGGAATGAGCAGTTCTTC. Full variable domain (rest looked up from reference TRBV18 and TRBJ2-1): NAGVMQNPRHLVRRRGQEARLRCSPMKGHSHVYWYRQLPEEGLKFMVYLQKENIIDESGMPKERFSAEFPKEGPSILRIQQVVRGDSAAYFCASSPRATSLGNEQFFGPGTRLTVL.

The rearrangement joins TRBV4-2 to TRBJ1-6; tentative D call: TRBD1 (6 bases). V dropped 1 base and J dropped 5 bases, with 6 bases sitting between them. The CDR3 has 14 amino acids. Per the germline V gene, CDR1 is LGHNA and CDR2 is YNFKEQ. The CDR3 DNA follows: TGTGCCAGCAGCCAAGGGACAGATAATTCACCCCTCCACTTT. This sequence encodes CASSQGTDNSPLHF.

This clonotype was counted at least ten times. The chain links TRBV6-4 to TRBJ2-1; TRBD1 might be the D (6 bases). V lost 7 bases to trimming and J lost 7 bases, with 20 bases between them. The CDR3 is made up of 15 amino acids. Per germline, CDR1 MRHNA and CDR2 SNTAGT. CDR3 nucleotides: TGTGCCAGCACCCCCAGGGCAGGGGTTACAAATGAGCAGTTCTTC. This codes for CASTPRAGVTNEQFF.

The table lists this clonotype with a few counts. The chain combines TRBV3-1 with TRBJ1-2; D gene uncertain. CDR3 size: 13 residues. CDR1 LGHDT and CDR2 YNNKEL come from the germline V gene (reference sequence). Deletions cut 1 base from V and 4 bases from J, with 7 bases between. The CDR3: CASSQVPGYGYTF. CDR3 in DNA: TGTGCCAGCAGCCAAGTCCCAGGCTATGGCTACACCTTC. Looking up the rest from reference TRBV3-1 and TRBJ1-2 gives the full variable domain: DTAVSQTPKYLVTQMGNDKSIKCEQNLGHDTMYWYKQDSKKFLKIMFSYNNKELIINETVPNRFSPKSPDKAHLNLHINSLELGDSAVYFCASSQVPGYGYTFGSGTRLTVV.

This clonotype was seen a few times. This chain joins TRBV12-3 or TRBV12-4 and TRBJ2-7; D possibly corresponds to TRBD2 (6 bases). The V end was cut by 8 bases, the J end by 5 bases, with 19 bases between. CDR3 length: 14 amino acids. As DNA, the CDR3 is TGTGCCAGCTCCCCAGAGCTAGCGAGCCACGAGCAGTACTTC. It is translated as CASSPELASHEQYF.